Below are 12 T cell receptor beta chains sequenced from a single sample in a study of T cells in Graves' hyperthyroidism and ophthalmopathy. RNA transcripts were the template for amplifying TCR beta CDR3 regions. The study used the HTBI primer set for a first-round RT-PCR of the TCR CDR3. In TCRdb, the multiplex PCR reads were re-called with MiXCR into one record per CDR3 protein. The sample comprises around 250,000 distinct CDR3 sequences, approximately 15% of which are singletons, and 10% to 15% rests with the top ten. Sequenced material: blood. Receptors originate from a woman aged 40 to 50 with Graves' hyperthyroidism that later progressed to Graves' ophthalmopathy.

This clonotype was seen a handful of times. One junction end does not reproduce the germline sequence, and a read error may be involved. The genes are TRBV15 and TRBJ1-1; D gene unclear. The CDR3 has 13 residues. Germline loops: CDR1 LNHNV, CDR2 YYDKDF (reference sequence). CDR3 amino acids: CSTSSFRNTETFF. Here the CDR3 DNA reads TGTTCCACCAGCAGTTTTCGGAACACTGAAACTTTCTTT.

V gene TRBV9 combines with J gene TRBJ2-5; 9 nucleotides match TRBD2. The CDR3 contains 15 residues. The V segment lost 3 bases and the J segment 4 bases; nucleotides outside the gene matches: 7. The germline V gene encodes CDR1 SGDLS and CDR2 YYNGEE. The CDR3 region is CASSASGISIETQYF. The DNA of the CDR3 is TGTGCCAGCAGCGCTAGCGGGATAAGTATAGAGACCCAGTACTTC.

This clonotype has at least ten counts. This rearrangement joins TRBV28 to TRBJ2-3, with 9 bases aligning to TRBD2. This CDR3 contains 15 residues. Germline lookup yields CDR1 MDHEN and CDR2 SYDVKM. The V segment lost 7 bases and the J segment 2 bases; nucleotides outside the gene matches: 7. The CDR3 DNA is TGTGCCAGCACCTCGGGCGGGAGGGACACAGATACGCAGTATTTT. Translating gives CASTSGGRDTDTQYF.

In regard to this clonotype: A much larger clone lies a single base off, so this may be a read error. J is TRBJ2-1 and V is TRBV5-4; the match to TRBD2 covers 9 bases. CDR3 size: 13 residues. In germline, CDR1 is SGHNT, CDR2 YYREEE (reference sequence). The CDR3 loop is CVSSPRGGNEQFF. Here the CDR3 DNA reads TGTGTCAGCAGCCCGCGGGGGGGCAATGAGCAGTTCTTC.

In its sample, this clonotype was seen a few times. The V call is TRBV20-1, the J call TRBJ2-6; D ambiguous. The germline V gene has CDR1 DFQATT and CDR2 SNEGSKA (reference sequence). Trimming took off 1 base at V and 0 bases at J, with 7 bases between the two ends. This CDR3 has 15 residues. In DNA, the CDR3 is TGCAGTGCTAGAGGTACAAGCTCTGGGGCCAACGTCCTGACTTTC. It specifies CSARGTSSGANVLTF.

This clonotype has ten or more counts. The V call is TRBV12-3 or TRBV12-4, the J call TRBJ1-1; 8 bases line up with TRBD1. This CDR3 comprises 14 residues. The V and J ends lost 5 bases and 6 bases, in that order; junction bases with no gene match: 8. The CDR3 DNA reads TGTGCCAGCAGTGGAGGGACAGGCAGGGCTGAAGCTTTCTTT. This codes for CASSGGTGRAEAFF.

This clonotype was found many times. The chain recombines TRBV27 with TRBJ2-7; unclear D gene. Trimming took off 5 bases at V and 5 bases at J, with 16 bases between the two ends. The germline CDR1 and CDR2 sequences are MNHEY and SMNVEV (reference sequence). This CDR3 is 14 amino acids long. CDR3 coding DNA: TGTGCCAGCAGTCCCGGTCTCGACCTGGACGAGCAGTACTTC. Protein product: CASSPGLDLDEQYF.

This clonotype was picked up a small number of times. The chain employs TRBV7-9 and TRBJ2-1, with 10 bases identical to TRBD2. CDR3 length equals 14 residues. V was pared by 7 bases and J by 4 bases, with 4 bases of the junction left unmatched. The germline gives CDR1 SEHNR, CDR2 FQNEAQ (reference sequence). The CDR3 nucleotides are TGTGCCAGCATAGCGGGAGGAAATTACAATGAGCAGTTCTTC. It translates to CASIAGGNYNEQFF.

The J gene is TRBJ1-3, the V gene TRBV4-1, with a weak D call TRBD1 (6 bases). Germline V gene sequence: CDR1 MGHRA, CDR2 YSYEKL. The CDR3 covers 17 residues. V lost 4 bases, J lost 4 bases, and 20 bases lay in between. DNA of the CDR3: TGCGCCAGCAGCCGATCGTCGGCAGGGGAAGTCGGAAACACCATATATTTT. Amino acids: CASSRSSAGEVGNTIYF.

This clonotype has at least ten counts. The chain carries TRBV29-1 and TRBJ2-5, with D tentatively TRBD1 (5 bases). The CDR3 runs 11 residues. Germline V gene lookup returns CDR1 SQVTM and CDR2 ANQGSEA. V lost 6 bases, J lost 5 bases, and 10 bases lay in between. CDR3 protein: CSVPRGETQYF. DNA for the CDR3: TGCAGCGTGCCTAGGGGTGAGACCCAGTACTTC.

This clonotype was observed at least ten times. The CDR3 DNA reads TGTGCCAGCAGTTCCCGAGGGGGGAATCAGCCCCAGCATTTT. Translation gives CASSSRGGNQPQHF. This rearrangement joins TRBV2 to TRBJ1-5; D is possibly TRBD1 (6 bases). Trimming took off 5 bases at V and 4 bases at J, with 12 bases between the two ends. CDR3 length: 14 residues. The germline V gene encodes CDR1 SNHLY and CDR2 FYNNEI.

Points on this clonotype: Since a much larger clone is just one base distant, this may be a read error. The chain carries TRBV6-2 or TRBV6-3 and TRBJ2-1; maybe TRBD1 (8 bases). The CDR3 has 17 amino acids. Per germline, CDR1 MNHEY and CDR2 SVGEGT. With 5 bases removed from V and 2 bases from J, the gap between germline ends came to 19 bases. CDR3 amino acids: CASSQTGDGLAYNEQFF. The CDR3 DNA follows: TGTGCCAGCAGTCAGACAGGGGACGGACTAGCCTACAATGAGCAGTTCTTC.